A single sample gave rise to the 15 T cell receptor beta chains below, sequenced in a study of tumor-infiltrating lymphocytes in primary liver carcinoma. Blood RNA came from unsorted whole blood; germline DNA was also extracted. TCR beta cDNA came from roughly 0.45 ug total RNA, primed with a constant-region primer. The TCR beta library was amplified through three nested multiplex PCR rounds in a modified ARM-PCR procedure. PCR rounds one and two used TRBV1-TRBV30 forward primers with a C-beta reverse primer for around 11 cycles each. MiXCR, applied by TCRdb to the multiplex PCR reads, yields one record per CDR3 protein. Of 300,000 to 400,000 distinct CDR3 sequences detected, 65% appear once; the ten largest clones hold under 8.5%. The source material was peripheral blood. All receptors derive from a man aged 35-49 years with primary liver carcinoma and hepatitis B virus infection.

The chain is built from TRBV28 and TRBJ2-7; 9 bases line up with TRBD2. Germline V gene lookup returns CDR1 MDHEN and CDR2 SYDVKM. The CDR3 extends over 15 amino acids. V was pared by 7 bases and J by 7 bases, with 14 bases of the junction left unmatched. The CDR3 spells CASIYSGSIYNEQYF. The CDR3 DNA reads TGTGCCAGCATCTATAGCGGGAGCATCTACAATGAGCAGTACTTC.

Only a few counts were recorded for this clonotype. V is TRBV30 and J is TRBJ1-2; weak D call: TRBD1 (5 bases). Germline V CDR1 and CDR2: GTSNPN, SVGIG (reference sequence). The CDR3 has 14 residues. V lost 1 base and J 8 bases, leaving 17 bases between the germline ends. The CDR3 coding sequence is TGTGCCTGGAGTGGGGGGTCTTTTGGTGCGGGCTACACCTTC. Translated, it gives CAWSGGSFGAGYTF.

As for this clonotype: A much larger clone lies one base from this, so it may be a read error. The rearrangement joins TRBV6-1 to TRBJ1-1, with 9 bases matching TRBD1. Germline V gives CDR1 MNHNS, CDR2 SASEGT. The CDR3 consists of 15 residues. V gave up 7 bases and J gave up 4 bases; unmatched junction bases: 10. The CDR3 protein is CASTSTGGVGTEAFF. The CDR3 DNA reads as TGTGCCAGCACTTCTACAGGGGGCGTCGGCACTGAAGCTTTCTTT.

A remark on this clonotype: A read error may be the cause here, since a much bigger clone is one base away. The chain recombines TRBV12-3 or TRBV12-4 with TRBJ1-1; weak D call: TRBD1 (5 bases). With 5 bases removed from V and 3 bases from J, the gap between germline ends came to 22 bases. This CDR3 is 17 amino acids long. The DNA for the CDR3 is TGTGCCAGCAGTCCCCCCCCTCCGGGGGTGTTGGACACTGAAGCTTTCTTT. Residues: CASSPPPPGVLDTEAFF.

In the case of this clonotype: A much larger clone differs from this one at a single base, so this may be a read error. The J gene is TRBJ1-1, the V gene TRBV7-9; weak D call: TRBD1 (5 bases). Trimming removed 5 bases at V and 2 bases at J, with 18 bases between. The CDR3 loop spans 16 amino acids. Germline lookup yields CDR1 SEHNR and CDR2 FQNEAQ (reference sequence). In DNA, the CDR3 is TGTGCCAGCAGCCCGAGGGGAGAGCCAATTAACACTGAAGCTTTCTTT. It codes for CASSPRGEPINTEAFF.

This clonotype was seen a handful of times. The chain carries TRBV10-3 and TRBJ1-6, with a possible D match to TRBD1 (6 bases). The CDR3 length is 15 residues. Trimming removed 4 bases at V and 4 bases at J, with 11 bases between. Looked up from germline, CDR1 is ENHRY and CDR2 is SYGVKD. CDR3 nucleotide sequence: TGTGCCATCAGTGCCGGACAGCCTTATAATTCACCCCTCCACTTT. Translation: CAISAGQPYNSPLHF.

The chain joins TRBV7-8 to TRBJ1-6; a weak D match, TRBD1 (6 bases). V lost 5 bases to trimming and J lost 8 bases, with 19 bases between them. The CDR3 loop spans 16 amino acids. Germline-derived CDR1 and CDR2 are SGHVS and FQNEAQ. The CDR3 loop is CASSPTRAGAYSPLHF. CDR3 in DNA: TGTGCCAGCAGCCCCACGAGGGCAGGGGCTTATTCACCCCTCCACTTT.

About this clonotype itself: A read error is possible here, since a much larger clone lies one base away. The chain is built from TRBV5-4 and TRBJ2-7; D gene unclear. CDR1 and CDR2 from the germline V gene are SGHNT and YYREEE (reference sequence). The CDR3 covers 13 residues. CDR3 residues: CARRQSRTYDQYF. The CDR3, as DNA: TGTGCCAGGCGACAAAGCAGGACCTACGACCAGTACTTC.

Turning to this clonotype: The junction differs from germline at one of its ends, possibly a read error. V and J are TRBV11-2 and TRBJ2-7; D ambiguous. Germline V gives CDR1 SGHAT, CDR2 FQNNGV. CDR3 size: 13 residues. Here the CDR3 DNA reads TGTGCCAGCAGCTTAGTTGGGAAGGGCGAGCAATACTTC. This codes for CASSLVGKGEQYF.

To note about this clonotype: The germline gene is not matched at one end of the junction; a read error may be the cause. The rearrangement links TRBV7-9 to TRBJ2-1; 10 positions agree with TRBD2. Germline V gene lookup returns CDR1 SEHNR and CDR2 FQNEAQ (reference sequence). This CDR3 spans 15 amino acids. The CDR3 reads CASSPTSGTYDEQFF. CDR3 coding DNA: TGTGCCAGCAGCCCTACTAGCGGGACCTACGATGAGCAGTTCTTC.

As concerns this clonotype: Its ends do not fully match the called genes, so a read error is possible. CDR3 residues: CASSYSGSGPNVMTF. CDR3 nucleotide sequence: TGTGCCAGCAGTTACTCCGGCTCTGGGCCAAACGTCATGACTTTC. The chain uses TRBV6-5 and TRBJ2-6; D not certain. Germline assignment: CDR1 MNHEY and CDR2 SVGAGI. This CDR3 spans 15 amino acids.

This chain connects TRBV18 to TRBJ2-1; a weak D match, TRBD1 (6 bases). The length of the CDR3 is 15 residues. Trimming removed 3 bases from V and 2 bases from J, with 11 bases in between. Germline V gene sequence: CDR1 KGHSH, CDR2 LQKENI. CDR3 sequence: CASSPGQWPYNEQFF. DNA for the CDR3: TGTGCCAGCTCACCGGGACAATGGCCCTACAATGAGCAGTTCTTC.

The V gene is TRBV4-3, the J gene TRBJ1-2; TRBD1 matches at 7 bases. The junction had 19 bases not matched to a gene; V was cut back by 8 bases and J by 10 bases. Germline CDR1 is LGHNA and CDR2 is YSLEER. The CDR3 spans 15 residues. The CDR3: CASGPSSDRTLVYTF. CDR3 DNA: TGCGCCAGCGGCCCCTCTTCGGACAGGACCCTGGTCTACACCTTC.

This clonotype is a singleton in its sample. The V call is TRBV4-1, the J call TRBJ2-3, with 15 bases matching TRBD2. With 2 bases clipped from V and 8 bases from J, the junction kept 5 bases outside the gene matches. The CDR3 spans 16 residues. Germline values: CDR1 MGHRA, CDR2 YSYEKL. CDR3 nucleotides: TGCGCCAGCAGCCAAATCGAGGGACTAGCGGGAGGTACGCAGTATTTT. As protein: CASSQIEGLAGGTQYF.

Regarding this clonotype: The junction differs from germline at one of its ends, possibly a read error. V and J are TRBV4-1 and TRBJ1-1; D remains ambiguous. CDR3 length: 12 amino acids. Germline V gene lookup returns CDR1 MGHRA and CDR2 YSYEKL. CDR3 amino acids: CVSSQKNTEALF. The CDR3 bases are TGCGTCAGCAGCCAAAAGAACACTGAAGCTCTCTTT.